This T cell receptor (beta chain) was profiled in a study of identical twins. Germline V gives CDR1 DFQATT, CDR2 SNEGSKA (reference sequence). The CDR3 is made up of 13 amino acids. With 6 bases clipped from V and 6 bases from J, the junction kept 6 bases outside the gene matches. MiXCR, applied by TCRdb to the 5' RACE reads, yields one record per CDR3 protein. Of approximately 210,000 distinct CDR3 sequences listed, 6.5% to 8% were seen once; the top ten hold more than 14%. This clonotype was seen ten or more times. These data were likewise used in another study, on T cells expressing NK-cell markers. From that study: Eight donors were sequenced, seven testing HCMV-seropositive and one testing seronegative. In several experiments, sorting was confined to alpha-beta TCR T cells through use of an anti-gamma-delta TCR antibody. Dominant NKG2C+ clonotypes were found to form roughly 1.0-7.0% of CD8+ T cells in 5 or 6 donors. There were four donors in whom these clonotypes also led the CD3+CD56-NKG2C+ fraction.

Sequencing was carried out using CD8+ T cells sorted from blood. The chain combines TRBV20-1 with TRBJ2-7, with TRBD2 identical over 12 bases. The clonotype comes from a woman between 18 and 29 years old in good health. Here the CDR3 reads CSALTSGSLEQYF. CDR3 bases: TGCAGTGCCCTGACTAGCGGGAGCCTCGAGCAGTACTTC.